Sequencing of this T cell receptor (beta chain) was carried out in a study of blood T cell repertoires in COVID-19. As for the study in general: Acute and convalescent COVID-19 samples came from the United States, Italy and Spain. T cells, B-cell-depleted T cells, or PBMCs supplied cDNA or gDNA.

Authors' methods: Amplifying reference gene primers gave estimates of nucleated cell counts. Assay: immunoSEQ multiplex PCR; the TCRdb copy retains only in-frame clones and omits some. The V and J calls and clone size come from that table; D and trimming were worked out from the DNA. The sample records about 410,000 clones, roughly 88% being singletons. Trimming pared 0 bases from V and 1 base from J, leaving 6 bases between. The CDR3 runs to 14 residues. CDR1 PRHDT and CDR2 FYEKMQ come from the germline V gene (reference sequence). The source material was peripheral blood. The V and J genes are TRBV13 and TRBJ1-1, with D unresolved. This sequence originates from a woman under 40 with active or convalescent COVID-19. CDR3: CASSLGRENTEAFF. For the CDR3, the DNA is TGTGCCAGCAGCTTAGGCCGGGAGAACACTGAAGCTTTCTTT.